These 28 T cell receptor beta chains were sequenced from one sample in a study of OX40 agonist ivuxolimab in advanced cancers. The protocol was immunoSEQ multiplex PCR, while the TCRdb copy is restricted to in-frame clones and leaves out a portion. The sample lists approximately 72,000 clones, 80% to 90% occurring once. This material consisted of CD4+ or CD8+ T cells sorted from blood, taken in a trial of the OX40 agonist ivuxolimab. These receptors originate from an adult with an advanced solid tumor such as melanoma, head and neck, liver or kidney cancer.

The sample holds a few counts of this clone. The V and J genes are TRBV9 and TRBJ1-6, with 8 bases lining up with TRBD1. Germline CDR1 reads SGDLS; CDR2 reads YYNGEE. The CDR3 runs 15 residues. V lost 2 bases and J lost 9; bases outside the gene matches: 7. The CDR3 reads CASSVGQGFGSPLHF. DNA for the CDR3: TGTGCCAGCAGCGTCGGACAGGGTTTTGGTTCACCCCTCCACTTT.

This chain's CDR3 is CASSRRQPGTIYF. DNA for the CDR3: TGTGCCAGCAGCCGGAGACAACCTGGTACCATATATTTT. V is TRBV27 and J is TRBJ1-3; D unclear. V was trimmed by 6 bases and J by 10 bases, leaving 16 bases between them. The CDR3 runs to 13 residues. The germline gives CDR1 MNHEY, CDR2 SMNVEV (reference sequence).

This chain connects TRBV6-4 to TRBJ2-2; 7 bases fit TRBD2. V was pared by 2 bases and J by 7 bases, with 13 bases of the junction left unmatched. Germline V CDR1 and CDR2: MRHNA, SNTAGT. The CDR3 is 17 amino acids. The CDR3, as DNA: TGTGCCAGCAGTGACCGAGGGCGGGAGACCTGGGGCGGGGAGCTGTTTTTT. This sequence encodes CASSDRGRETWGGELFF.

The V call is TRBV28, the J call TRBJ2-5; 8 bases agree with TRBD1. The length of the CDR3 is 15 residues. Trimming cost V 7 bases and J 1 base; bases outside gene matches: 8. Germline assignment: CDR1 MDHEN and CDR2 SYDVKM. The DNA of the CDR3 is TGTGCCAGCACCGATATTGGACAGGGCCAAGAGACCCAGTACTTC. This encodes CASTDIGQGQETQYF.

The CDR3 region has the DNA TGTGCCAGCAGGCCCGGGACAGGGACCTACGAGCAGTACTTC. As protein: CASRPGTGTYEQYF. The chain is built from TRBV9 and TRBJ2-7; TRBD1 agrees at 9 bases. Per the germline V gene, CDR1 is SGDLS and CDR2 is YYNGEE. V shed 5 bases and J 2 bases; nucleotides not matched to a gene: 5. The CDR3 runs to 14 residues. The full variable domain, completed using reference TRBV9 and TRBJ2-7, is DSGVTQTPKHLITATGQRVTLRCSPRSGDLSVYWYQQSLDQGLQFLIQYYNGEERAKGNILERFSAQQFPDLHSELNLSSLELGDSALYFCASRPGTGTYEQYFGPGTRLTVT.

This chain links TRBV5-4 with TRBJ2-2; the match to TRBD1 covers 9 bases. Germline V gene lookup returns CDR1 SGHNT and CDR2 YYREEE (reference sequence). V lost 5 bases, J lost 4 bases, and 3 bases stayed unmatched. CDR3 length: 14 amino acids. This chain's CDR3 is CASRSTGGTGELFF. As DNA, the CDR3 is TGTGCCAGCAGATCGACAGGGGGCACCGGGGAGCTGTTTTTT. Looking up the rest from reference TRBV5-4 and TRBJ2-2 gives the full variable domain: ETGVTQSPTHLIKTRGQQVTLRCSSQSGHNTVSWYQQALGQGPQFIFQYYREEENGRGNFPPRFSGLQFPNYSSELNVNALELDDSALYLCASRSTGGTGELFFGEGSRLTVL.

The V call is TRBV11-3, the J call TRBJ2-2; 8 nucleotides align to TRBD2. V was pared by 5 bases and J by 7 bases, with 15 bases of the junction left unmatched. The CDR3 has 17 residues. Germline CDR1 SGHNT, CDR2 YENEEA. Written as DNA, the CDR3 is TGTGCCAGCAGCCTATACAAGCGGGAGCGAGGGGACGGGGAGCTGTTTTTT. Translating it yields CASSLYKRERGDGELFF.

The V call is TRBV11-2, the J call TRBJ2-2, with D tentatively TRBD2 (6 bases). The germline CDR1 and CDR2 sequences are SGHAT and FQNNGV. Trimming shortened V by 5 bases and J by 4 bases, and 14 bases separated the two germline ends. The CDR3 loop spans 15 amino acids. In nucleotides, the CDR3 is TGTGCCAGCAGCCCAGTGGGGGGTACCACCGGGGAGCTGTTTTTT. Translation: CASSPVGGTTGELFF.

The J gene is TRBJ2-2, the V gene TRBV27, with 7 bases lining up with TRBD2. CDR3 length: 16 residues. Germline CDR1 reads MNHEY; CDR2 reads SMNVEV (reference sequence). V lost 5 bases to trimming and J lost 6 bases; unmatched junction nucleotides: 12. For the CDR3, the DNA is TGTGCCAGCAGTATAAGGTCTGGCGGGAGATCCGGGGAGCTGTTTTTT. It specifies CASSIRSGGRSGELFF.

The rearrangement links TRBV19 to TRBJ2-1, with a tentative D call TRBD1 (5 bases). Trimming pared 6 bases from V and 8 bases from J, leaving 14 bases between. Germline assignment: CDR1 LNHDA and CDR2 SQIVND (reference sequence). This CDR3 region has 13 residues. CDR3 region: CASSRDKGDEQFF. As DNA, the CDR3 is TGTGCCAGTAGCAGGGATAAAGGAGATGAGCAGTTCTTC.

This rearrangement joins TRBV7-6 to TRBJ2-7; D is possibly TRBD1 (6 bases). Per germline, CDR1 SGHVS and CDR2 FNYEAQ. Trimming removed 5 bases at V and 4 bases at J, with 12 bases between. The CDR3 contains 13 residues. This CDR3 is CASSPKQGYEQYF. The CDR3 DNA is TGTGCCAGCAGCCCCAAACAGGGTTACGAGCAGTACTTC.

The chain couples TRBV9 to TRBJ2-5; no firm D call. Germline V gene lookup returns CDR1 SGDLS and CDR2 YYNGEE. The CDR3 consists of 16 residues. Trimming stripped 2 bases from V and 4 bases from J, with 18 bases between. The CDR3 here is CASSVGTARVGETQYF. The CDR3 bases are TGTGCCAGCAGCGTCGGAACGGCTAGGGTCGGAGAGACCCAGTACTTC.

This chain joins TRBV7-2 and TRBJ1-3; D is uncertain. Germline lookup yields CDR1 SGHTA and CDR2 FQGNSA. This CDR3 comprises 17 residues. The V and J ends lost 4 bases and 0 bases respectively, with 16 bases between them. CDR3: CASSSYAQTFSGNTIYF. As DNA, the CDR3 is TGTGCCAGCAGCTCCTATGCCCAGACTTTCTCTGGAAACACCATATATTTT.

DNA of the CDR3: TGTGCCAGCAGTGAATACTGGACAGGGGGCTACGAGCAGTACTTC. This codes for CASSEYWTGGYEQYF. The chain has TRBV25-1 and TRBJ2-7; 10 bases align to TRBD1. Germline loops: CDR1 MGHDK, CDR2 SYGVNS. V lost 0 bases to trimming and J lost 3 bases; unmatched junction nucleotides: 2. This CDR3 is built from 15 residues.

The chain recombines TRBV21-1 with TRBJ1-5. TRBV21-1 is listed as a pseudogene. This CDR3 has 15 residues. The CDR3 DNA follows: TGTGCCAGCAGCAAAGTGAAACGGGCCGTGCCGCCCCAGCATTTT. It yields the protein CASSKVKRAVPPQHF.

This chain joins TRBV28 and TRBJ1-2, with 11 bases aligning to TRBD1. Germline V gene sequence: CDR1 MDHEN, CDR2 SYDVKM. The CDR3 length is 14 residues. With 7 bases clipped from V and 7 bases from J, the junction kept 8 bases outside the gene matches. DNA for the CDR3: TGTGCCAGCACCTTCGGACAGGGGGCTAGTGGCTACACCTTC. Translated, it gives CASTFGQGASGYTF.

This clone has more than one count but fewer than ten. CDR3 loop: CASSPEGGRVTTDTQYF. The CDR3 DNA reads TGCGCCAGCAGCCCCGAGGGCGGGAGAGTTACGACAGATACGCAGTATTTT. This chain uses TRBV5-1 with TRBJ2-3, with TRBD2 matching 7 bases. Trimming at V came to 4 bases and at J to 3 bases, leaving 14 bases not matched to a gene. The germline CDR1 and CDR2 sequences are SGHRS and YFSETQ. The CDR3 has 17 residues.

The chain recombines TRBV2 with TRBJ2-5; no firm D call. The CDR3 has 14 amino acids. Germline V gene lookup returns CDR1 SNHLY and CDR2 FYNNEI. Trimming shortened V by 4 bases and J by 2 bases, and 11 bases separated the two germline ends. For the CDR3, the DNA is TGTGCCAGCAGTGCATACAGCCAGCAAGAGACCCAGTACTTC. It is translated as CASSAYSQQETQYF.

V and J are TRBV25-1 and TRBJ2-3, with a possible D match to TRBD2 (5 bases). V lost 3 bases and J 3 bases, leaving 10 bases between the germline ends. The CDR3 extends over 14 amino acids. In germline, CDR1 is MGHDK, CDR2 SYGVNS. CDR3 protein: CASSDGPGTDTQYF. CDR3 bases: TGTGCCAGCAGTGACGGCCCGGGAACAGATACGCAGTATTTT.

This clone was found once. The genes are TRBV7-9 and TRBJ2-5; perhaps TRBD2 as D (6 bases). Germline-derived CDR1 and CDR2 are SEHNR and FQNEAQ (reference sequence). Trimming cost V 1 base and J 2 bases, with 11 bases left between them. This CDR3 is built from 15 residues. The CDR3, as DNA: TGTGCCAGCAGCTTAGGGAGTGGAGGGCAAGAGACCCAGTACTTC. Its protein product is CASSLGSGGQETQYF.

The DNA of the CDR3 is TGTGCCAGCACCCAACCTAGCGGGGGCCCCGATACGCAGTATTTT. It codes for CASTQPSGGPDTQYF. The chain carries TRBV6-6 and TRBJ2-3, with TRBD2 matching over 10 bases. The CDR3 length is 15 residues. V was pared by 7 bases and J by 6 bases, with 10 bases of the junction left unmatched. Germline V CDR1 and CDR2: MNHNY, SVGAGI (reference sequence).

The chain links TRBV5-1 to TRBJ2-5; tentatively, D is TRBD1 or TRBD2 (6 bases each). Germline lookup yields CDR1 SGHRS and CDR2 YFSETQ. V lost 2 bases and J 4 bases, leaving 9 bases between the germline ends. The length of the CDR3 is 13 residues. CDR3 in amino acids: CASSFGGGETQYF. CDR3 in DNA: TGCGCCAGCAGCTTTGGAGGGGGAGAGACCCAGTACTTC.

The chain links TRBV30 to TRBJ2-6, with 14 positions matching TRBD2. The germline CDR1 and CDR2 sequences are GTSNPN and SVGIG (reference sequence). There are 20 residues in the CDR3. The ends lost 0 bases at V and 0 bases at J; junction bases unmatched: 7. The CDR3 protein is CAWSVPWGTSGGSGANVLTF. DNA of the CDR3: TGTGCCTGGAGTGTACCCTGGGGGACTAGCGGGGGCTCTGGGGCCAACGTCCTGACTTTC.

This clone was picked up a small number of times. CDR3 nucleotides: TGTGCCAGTAGTACCCCCCGGACAGGGGGCGCCGGGAAACTGTTTTTT. It codes for CASSTPRTGGAGKLFF. The rearrangement links TRBV19 to TRBJ1-4, with 11 bases fitting TRBD1. Germline loops: CDR1 LNHDA, CDR2 SQIVND (reference sequence). The V segment lost 4 bases and the J segment 11 bases; nucleotides outside the gene matches: 12. This CDR3 contains 16 residues.

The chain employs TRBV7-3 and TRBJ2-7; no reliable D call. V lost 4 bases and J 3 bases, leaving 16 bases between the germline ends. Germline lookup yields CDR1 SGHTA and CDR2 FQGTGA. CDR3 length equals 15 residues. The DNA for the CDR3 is TGTGCCAGCAGCTCACAGCCGGGCCTCTTCTACGAGCAGTACTTC. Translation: CASSSQPGLFYEQYF.

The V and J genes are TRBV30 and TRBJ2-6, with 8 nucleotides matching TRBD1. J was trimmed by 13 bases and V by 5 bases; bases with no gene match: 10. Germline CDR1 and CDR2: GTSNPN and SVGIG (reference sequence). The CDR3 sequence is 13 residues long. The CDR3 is CAWSRDRLWVLTF. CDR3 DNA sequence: TGTGCCTGGTCCCGGGACAGGTTATGGGTCCTGACTTTC.

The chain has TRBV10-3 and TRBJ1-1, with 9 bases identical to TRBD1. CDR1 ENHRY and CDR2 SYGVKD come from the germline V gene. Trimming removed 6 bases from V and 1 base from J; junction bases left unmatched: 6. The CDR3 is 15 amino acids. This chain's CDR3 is CAIRGRQGGNTEAFF. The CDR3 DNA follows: TGTGCCATCAGGGGTAGACAGGGGGGGAACACTGAAGCTTTCTTT.

Here the CDR3 reads CATSRGGDPGELFF. The DNA for the CDR3 is TGTGCCACCAGCAGAGGGGGGGATCCCGGGGAGCTGTTTTTT. The chain recombines TRBV15 with TRBJ2-2, with D perhaps matching TRBD2 (6 bases). CDR3 length: 14 amino acids. Trimming left V 1 base short and J 6 bases short, with 9 bases between. In germline, CDR1 is LNHNV, CDR2 YYDKDF (reference sequence).